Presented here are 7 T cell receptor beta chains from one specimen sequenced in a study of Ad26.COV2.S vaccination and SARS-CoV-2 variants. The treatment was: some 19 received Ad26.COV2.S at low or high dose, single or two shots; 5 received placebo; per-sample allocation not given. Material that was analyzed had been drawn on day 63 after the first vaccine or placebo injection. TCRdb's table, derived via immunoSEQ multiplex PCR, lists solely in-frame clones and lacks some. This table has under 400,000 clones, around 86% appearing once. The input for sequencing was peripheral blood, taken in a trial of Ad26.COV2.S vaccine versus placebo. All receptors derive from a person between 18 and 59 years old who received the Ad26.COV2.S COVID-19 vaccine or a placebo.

CDR3 residues: CASSLTGAGSSYEQYF. For the CDR3, the DNA is TGTGCCAGCAGCTTAACGGGGGCAGGGAGCTCCTACGAGCAGTACTTC. The chain recombines TRBV7-3 with TRBJ2-7; D is perhaps TRBD1 (6 bases). This CDR3 is 16 amino acids long. The V and J ends lost 0 bases and 0 bases respectively, with 12 bases between them. In germline, CDR1 is SGHTA, CDR2 FQGTGA.

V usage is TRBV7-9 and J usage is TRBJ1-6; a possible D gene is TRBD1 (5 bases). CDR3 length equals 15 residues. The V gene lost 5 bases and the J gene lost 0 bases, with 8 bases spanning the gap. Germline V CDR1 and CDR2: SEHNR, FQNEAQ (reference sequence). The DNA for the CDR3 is TGTGCCAGCAGCCCCGACAGCTCCTATAATTCACCCCTCCACTTT. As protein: CASSPDSSYNSPLHF.

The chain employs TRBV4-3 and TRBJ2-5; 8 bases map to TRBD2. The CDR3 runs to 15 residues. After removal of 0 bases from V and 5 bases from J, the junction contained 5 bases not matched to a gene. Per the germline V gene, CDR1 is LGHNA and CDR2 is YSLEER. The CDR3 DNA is TGCGCCAGCAGCCAAGATAGCGGGGTTCGCGAGACCCAGTACTTC. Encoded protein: CASSQDSGVRETQYF.

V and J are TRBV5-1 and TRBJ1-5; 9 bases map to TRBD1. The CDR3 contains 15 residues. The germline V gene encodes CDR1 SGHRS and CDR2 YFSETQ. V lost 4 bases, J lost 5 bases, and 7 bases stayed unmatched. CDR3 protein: CASSPTGGKYQPQHF. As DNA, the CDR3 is TGCGCCAGCAGCCCGACAGGGGGTAAATATCAGCCCCAGCATTTT.

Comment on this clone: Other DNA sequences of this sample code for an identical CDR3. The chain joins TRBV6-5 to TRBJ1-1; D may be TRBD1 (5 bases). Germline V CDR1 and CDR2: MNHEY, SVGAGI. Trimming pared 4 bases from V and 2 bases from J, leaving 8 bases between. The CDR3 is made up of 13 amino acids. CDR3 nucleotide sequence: TGTGCCAGCAGTTTTGGGGGAAACACTGAAGCTTTCTTT. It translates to CASSFGGNTEAFF.

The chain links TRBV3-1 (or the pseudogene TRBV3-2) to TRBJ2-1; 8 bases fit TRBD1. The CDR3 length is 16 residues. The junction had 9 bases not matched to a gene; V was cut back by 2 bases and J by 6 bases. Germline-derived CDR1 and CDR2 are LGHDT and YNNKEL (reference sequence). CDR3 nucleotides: TGTGCCAGCAGCCAAACAAGCGGACAGGGAGGCAATGAGCAGTTCTTC. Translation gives CASSQTSGQGGNEQFF.

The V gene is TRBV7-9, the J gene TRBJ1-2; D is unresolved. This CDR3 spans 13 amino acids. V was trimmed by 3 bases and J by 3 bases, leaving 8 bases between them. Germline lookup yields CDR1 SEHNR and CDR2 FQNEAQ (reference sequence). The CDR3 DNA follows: TGTGCCAGCAGCTTCGGGGAAGACTATGGCTACACCTTC. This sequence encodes CASSFGEDYGYTF.